A single sample is the source of the 13 T cell receptor beta chains below, sequenced in a study of T cell responses to AZD1222 COVID-19 vaccine. The repertoire was sequenced with immunoSEQ multiplex PCR; TCRdb's copy has only in-frame clones and lacks some. The sample carries 130,000 or so clones, over 90% recorded once. This material consisted of peripheral blood, taken on day 0 of AZD1222 vaccination. Source of these receptors: an adult in good health.

This clone came up a few times. The chain combines TRBV30 with TRBJ2-7; the D is unclear. CDR3 length equals 14 residues. Deletions cut 0 bases from V and 1 base from J, with 10 bases between. Germline CDR1 GTSNPN, CDR2 SVGIG (reference sequence). The CDR3 DNA follows: TGTGCCTGGAGTGTACTTGGGGAATCCTACGAGCAGTACTTC. Translation: CAWSVLGESYEQYF.

This rearrangement joins TRBV7-6 to TRBJ2-1; 8 positions agree with TRBD1. The CDR3 length is 15 residues. Germline-derived CDR1 and CDR2 are SGHVS and FNYEAQ. Losses at the gene ends were 1 base for V and 9 bases for J; bases not matched to a gene: 8. The DNA for the CDR3 is TGTGCCAGCAGCTTAGAAGGCAGGGGGCGGATTGAGCAGTTCTTC. Translated: CASSLEGRGRIEQFF.

J is TRBJ1-5 and V is TRBV7-2, with unresolved D. CDR3 size: 13 residues. Germline V gene data show CDR1 as SGHTA and CDR2 as FQGNSA. The germline V and J ends were trimmed by 5 bases and 4 bases, with 9 bases remaining between them. CDR3 nucleotide sequence: TGTGCCAGCAGCCCCTTAGTGAATCAGCCCCAGCATTTT. This sequence encodes CASSPLVNQPQHF.

This chain links TRBV5-6 with TRBJ2-3; 8 bases are shared with TRBD1. V lost 4 bases to trimming and J lost 10 bases; unmatched junction nucleotides: 11. Germline V gene lookup returns CDR1 SGHDT and CDR2 YYEEEE. This CDR3 is built from 14 residues. The CDR3 protein is CASSRGQGGNPQYF. The CDR3, as DNA: TGTGCCAGCAGCCGAGGACAGGGAGGAAATCCGCAGTATTTT.

This clone was observed a few times. The CDR3: CAGMAGTGGLGSPLHF. As DNA, the CDR3 is TGTGCCGGAATGGCGGGGACAGGGGGATTAGGTTCACCCCTCCACTTT. The chain combines TRBV30 with TRBJ1-6; 11 bases fit TRBD1. Trimming took 8 bases from V and 9 from J; bases not matched to a gene: 15. Germline V gene data show CDR1 as GTSNPN and CDR2 as SVGIG (reference sequence). The CDR3 spans 16 residues. The full variable domain, rest sourced from reference TRBV30 and TRBJ1-6, is SQTIHQWPATLVQPVGSPLSLECTVEGTSNPNLYWYRQAAGRGLQLLFYSVGIGQISSEVPQNLSASRPQDRQFILSSKKLLLSDSGFYLCAGMAGTGGLGSPLHFGNGTRLTVT.

The chain uses TRBV19 and TRBJ2-4; 7 nucleotides line up with TRBD1. In germline, CDR1 is LNHDA, CDR2 SQIVND (reference sequence). This CDR3 contains 13 residues. The V gene end was trimmed by 4 bases and the J gene end by 8 bases; junction bases not matched to a gene: 5. The CDR3 loop reads CASSTTGVDIQYF. The DNA of the CDR3 is TGTGCCAGTAGTACCACAGGGGTGGACATTCAGTACTTC.

The J gene is TRBJ1-1, the V gene TRBV9; D not certain. The CDR3 is made up of 15 amino acids. From germline, CDR1 is SGDLS and CDR2 YYNGEE. Trimming removed 6 bases from V and 1 base from J, with 16 bases in between. The DNA of the CDR3 is TGTGCCAGCACCCGGACGGGGTCTCGGAACACTGAAGCTTTCTTT. Its protein product is CASTRTGSRNTEAFF.

The rearrangement uses TRBV7-3 and TRBJ2-3, with TRBD1 matching over 9 bases. The CDR3 covers 14 residues. V shed 5 bases, J shed 6 bases, and the junction held 6 bases outside the gene matches. In germline, CDR1 is SGHTA, CDR2 FQGTGA. CDR3 bases: TGTGCCAGCAGCCCGGGGACAGGGTTTGATACGCAGTATTTT. The encoded protein is CASSPGTGFDTQYF.

Note on this clone: Other nucleotide sequences from this sample produce the same CDR3. This chain connects TRBV5-1 to TRBJ1-1, with D maybe TRBD1 (6 bases). This CDR3 region has 14 residues. With 0 bases removed from V and 3 bases from J, the gap between germline ends came to 9 bases. Germline CDR1 and CDR2: SGHRS and YFSETQ. The CDR3 spells CASSLAGGYTEAFF. CDR3 sequence (DNA): TGCGCCAGCAGCTTGGCTGGGGGCTACACTGAAGCTTTCTTT. The full variable domain, in which reference TRBV5-1 and TRBJ1-1 provide the parts outside the CDR3, is KAGVTQTPRYLIKTRGQQVTLSCSPISGHRSVSWYQQTPGQGLQFLFEYFSETQRNKGNFPGRFSGRQFSNSRSEMNVSTLELGDSALYLCASSLAGGYTEAFFGQGTRLTVV.

The chain joins TRBV15 to TRBJ2-7, with TRBD2 identical over 7 bases. With V trimmed by 0 bases and J by 3 bases, 2 bases remained unmatched. Germline CDR1 LNHNV, CDR2 YYDKDF (reference sequence). This CDR3 has 14 residues. CDR3 sequence: CATSREGRGYEQYF. The CDR3 bases are TGTGCCACCAGCAGAGAAGGGAGGGGCTACGAGCAGTACTTC.

This chain links TRBV9 with TRBJ1-2, with 9 bases aligning to TRBD1. Trimming at V came to 3 bases and at J to 3 bases, leaving 6 bases not matched to a gene. This CDR3 region has 15 residues. The germline CDR1 and CDR2 sequences are SGDLS and YYNGEE. CDR3 sequence reads: CASSARGQGYYGYTF. The CDR3 bases are TGTGCCAGCAGCGCACGGGGACAGGGTTACTATGGCTACACCTTC.

CDR3 nucleotides: TGTGCCAGCAGCCCTTTTAGCGGTAGCACAGATACGCAGTATTTT. This encodes CASSPFSGSTDTQYF. The rearrangement links TRBV9 to TRBJ2-3; possible D gene TRBD2, 6 bases. The CDR3 loop spans 15 amino acids. V lost 4 bases, J lost 0 bases, and 12 bases lay in between. Germline values: CDR1 SGDLS, CDR2 YYNGEE.

CDR3 coding DNA: TGTGCCAGCAGCTTGGAGCGGGGGGATGAGCAGTTCTTC. Encoded protein: CASSLERGDEQFF. The chain joins TRBV7-9 to TRBJ2-1; TRBD2 aligns across 9 bases. The CDR3 contains 13 residues. J gave up 8 bases and V 3 bases, and 2 bases lay outside the gene matches. Germline V gene sequence: CDR1 SEHNR, CDR2 FQNEAQ (reference sequence). Full variable domain (missing parts from reference TRBV7-9 and TRBJ2-1): DTGVSQNPRHKITKRGQNVTFRCDPISEHNRLYWYRQTLGQGPEFLTYFQNEAQLEKSRLLSDRFSAERPKGSFSTLEIQRTEQGDSAMYLCASSLERGDEQFFGPGTRLTVL.